The 20 T cell receptor beta chains reported below all come from one sample, sequenced in a study of response to subunit inactivated influenza vaccine. In TCRdb, the RT-PCR reads were re-called with MiXCR into one record per CDR3 protein. The sample comprises under 550,000 distinct CDR3 sequences, approximately 6.9% of which are singletons, and 10% to 15% rests with the top ten. This material consisted of PBMCs from blood, taken roughly 24 months after vaccination. The source is a man aged 50 to 69 who received an inactivated influenza vaccine.

The table lists this clonotype with many counts. The chain couples TRBV6-2 or TRBV6-3 to TRBJ2-7, with D unclear. The CDR3 runs 12 residues. Trimming stripped 5 bases from V and 2 bases from J, with 7 bases between. Germline V gene data show CDR1 as MNHEY and CDR2 as SVGEGT. The CDR3 loop reads CASSHDAYEQYF. The CDR3 nucleotides read TGTGCCAGCAGTCACGACGCCTACGAGCAGTACTTC.

This clonotype was observed a handful of times. The genes are TRBV12-3 or TRBV12-4 and TRBJ2-5; D gene unclear. The CDR3 totals 14 residues. The V end lost 7 bases, the J end lost 5 bases, and 17 bases lay between the germline ends. CDR3 DNA: TGTGCCAGCATCTCGGACCTATCACGGGAGACCCAGTACTTC. It translates to CASISDLSRETQYF.

Concerning this clonotype itself: At one boundary the junction diverges from the germline segment, which might be a read error. The chain is built from TRBV6-1 and TRBJ2-1; a possible D gene is TRBD1 (6 bases). CDR3 size: 16 residues. CDR1 and CDR2 (germline): MNHNS, SASEGT. The CDR3 protein is CVSSLRQEKMYNEQFF. CDR3 nucleotides: TGTGTCAGCAGTCTTCGACAGGAGAAGATGTACAATGAGCAGTTCTTC.

Regarding this clonotype: A read error may explain this, as a much larger clone is one base away. The chain links TRBV30 to TRBJ1-6, with TRBD1 matching 10 bases. Germline loops: CDR1 GTSNPN, CDR2 SVGIG (reference sequence). The CDR3 has 16 residues. V lost 3 bases, J lost 10 bases, and 12 bases stayed unmatched. This CDR3 reads CAWRMSGTGVRSPLHF. The CDR3 DNA sequence: TGTGCCTGGAGGATGTCTGGGACAGGGGTACGGTCACCCCTCCACTTT.

The chain couples TRBV5-1 to TRBJ2-3; 9 bases fit TRBD2. Germline-derived CDR1 and CDR2 are SGHRS and YFSETQ. Unmatched junction bases numbered 12, after V lost 4 bases and J lost 6 bases. The CDR3 totals 16 residues. The CDR3 DNA follows: TGCGCCAGCAGCGCGGCCGCGGGAGGGTTTATGGATACGCAGTATTTT. Its translation is CASSAAAGGFMDTQYF.

This clonotype was seen repeatedly, ten times or more. This chain joins TRBV6-1 and TRBJ2-1; TRBD1 matches 7 bases. The CDR3 spans 15 residues. Germline CDR1 is MNHNS and CDR2 is SASEGT. The ends lost 6 bases at V and 0 bases at J; junction bases unmatched: 5. The CDR3 DNA sequence: TGTGCCAGCAGCCCGGACAGGAGCTCCTACAATGAGCAGTTCTTC. Translating it yields CASSPDRSSYNEQFF.

This clonotype was detected ten times or more. V gene TRBV28 combines with J gene TRBJ2-3; 8 bases agree with TRBD2. Germline lookup yields CDR1 MDHEN and CDR2 SYDVKM. The CDR3 consists of 13 residues. Trimming cost V 5 bases and J 7 bases; bases outside gene matches: 5. CDR3: CASSSIAGNTQYF. For the CDR3, the DNA is TGTGCCAGCAGTAGTATAGCGGGAAATACGCAGTATTTT.

This clonotype was found a few times. The gene calls are TRBV12-3 or TRBV12-4 and TRBJ2-1; D call uncertain. This CDR3 has 15 residues. The V gene lost 5 bases and the J gene lost 0 bases, with 11 bases spanning the gap. The CDR3 coding sequence is TGTGCCAGCAGTGCAGGTTTTAGCTCCTACAATGAGCAGTTCTTC. Translated: CASSAGFSSYNEQFF.

This clonotype showed up many times. The chain employs TRBV7-2 and TRBJ2-7, with TRBD1 as a possible D gene (6 bases). The CDR3 is 14 amino acids. V shed 0 bases and J shed 3 bases, with 9 bases lying between them. Germline CDR1 SGHTA, CDR2 FQGNSA. The CDR3 region has the DNA TGTGCCAGCAGCTTAGCGCCACAGGGCTACGAGCAGTACTTC. Translation: CASSLAPQGYEQYF.

In this sample, this clonotype turned up many times. The V call is TRBV7-9, the J call TRBJ2-2; 7 positions match TRBD1. Germline CDR1 is SEHNR and CDR2 is FQNEAQ (reference sequence). J lost 5 bases, V lost 5 bases, and 8 bases had no gene match. The CDR3 sequence is 15 residues long. The CDR3 sequence: CASSARDSPTGELFF. The DNA for the CDR3 is TGTGCCAGCAGCGCTAGGGACAGTCCGACCGGGGAGCTGTTTTTT.

This clonotype was seen repeatedly, ten times or more. The V and J genes are TRBV11-2 and TRBJ2-2, with a tentative D call TRBD2 (6 bases). The CDR3 has 15 amino acids. Trimming cost V 3 bases and J 3 bases, with 11 bases left between them. Germline CDR1 SGHAT, CDR2 FQNNGV. The CDR3, as DNA: TGTGCCAGCAGCTTGGTCGGGACTCACACCGGGGAGCTGTTTTTT. Translation: CASSLVGTHTGELFF.

This clonotype was counted at least ten times. V usage is TRBV11-2 and J usage is TRBJ2-7; D is ambiguous. CDR3 length: 14 amino acids. Germline assignment: CDR1 SGHAT and CDR2 FQNNGV. Deletions cut 5 bases from V and 2 bases from J, with 13 bases between. The CDR3, as DNA: TGTGCCAGCAGCCACACCCCAGGTCCCTACGAGCAGTACTTC. Amino acid sequence: CASSHTPGPYEQYF.

This chain uses TRBV6-5 with TRBJ1-4; the match to TRBD1 covers 8 bases. V shed 2 bases, J shed 8 bases, and the junction held 10 bases outside the gene matches. CDR3 length: 16 residues. Germline assignment: CDR1 MNHEY and CDR2 SVGAGI. Here the CDR3 DNA reads TGTGCCAGCAGTTACGTTCGTGGACAGGGAGAAGAAAAACTGTTTTTT. Translated: CASSYVRGQGEEKLFF.

This rearrangement joins TRBV25-1 to TRBJ1-2; D might be TRBD1 (5 bases). The CDR3 is 13 residues long. Germline loops: CDR1 MGHDK, CDR2 SYGVNS. The V and J ends lost 0 bases and 8 bases respectively, with 10 bases between them. CDR3 sequence: CASSEYEGPGYTF. Here the CDR3 DNA reads TGTGCCAGCAGTGAATACGAGGGGCCCGGCTACACCTTC.

Many counts were recorded for this clonotype. The genes are TRBV28 and TRBJ2-7; no firm D call. This CDR3 contains 16 residues. Germline lookup yields CDR1 MDHEN and CDR2 SYDVKM. Between the trimmed V and J ends, which lost 8 bases and 7 bases, there was a span of 27 bases. The CDR3 protein is CASRGGGGLAVEEQYF. The CDR3 nucleotides read TGTGCCAGCCGCGGCGGTGGTGGGCTGGCGGTGGAGGAGCAGTACTTC.

This clonotype occurred a few times. The V call is TRBV4-1, the J call TRBJ1-1, with D possibly being TRBD1 (6 bases). Trimming stripped 2 bases from V and 5 bases from J, with 9 bases between. Germline CDR1 MGHRA, CDR2 YSYEKL. The CDR3 is made up of 13 amino acids. CDR3 bases: TGCGCCAGCAGCCAAAACAGGGTTACTGAAGCTTTCTTT. Protein sequence: CASSQNRVTEAFF.

Regarding this clonotype: Because it lacks the conserved phenylalanine or tryptophan at the end, this CDR3 is likely a read error. The chain has TRBV7-6 and TRBJ2-3; the D gene is possibly TRBD2 (5 bases). This CDR3 is 17 amino acids long. Germline values: CDR1 SGHVS, CDR2 FNYEAQ. V lost 5 bases and J lost 5, with 23 bases in between. The CDR3 nucleotides read TGTGCCAGCAGCCCGCAGGCACTAGGGCCCTTGGGAGATACGCAGTATTCT. The encoded protein is CASSPQALGPLGDTQYS.

This clonotype has a count of ten or more. The chain employs TRBV12-3 or TRBV12-4 and TRBJ2-5; 9 positions match TRBD2. V trimming: 5 bases; J trimming: 5 bases; junction bases outside the gene matches: 12. CDR3 length: 16 amino acids. CDR3 region: CASSLSSGGRGETQYF. In nucleotides, the CDR3 is TGTGCCAGCAGTCTAAGTAGCGGGGGCCGAGGGGAGACCCAGTACTTC.

The gene calls are TRBV24-1 and TRBJ2-3, with a weak D call TRBD1 (6 bases). The CDR3 contains 15 residues. Germline V CDR1 and CDR2: KGHDR, SFDVKD. V was cut by 0 bases and J by 6 bases, with 12 bases left in between. CDR3 in amino acids: CATSDLRSGEDTQYF. The DNA for the CDR3 is TGTGCCACCAGTGATTTGCGGTCAGGGGAGGATACGCAGTATTTT.

This clonotype showed up just a few times. V and J are TRBV18 and TRBJ2-2; D is unclear. The ends were cut back, 6 bases at V and 0 bases at J, with 11 bases in the middle. CDR1 and CDR2 (germline): KGHSH, LQKENI. This CDR3 is built from 15 residues. CDR3 region: CASSPVSANTGELFF. The CDR3 nucleotides read TGTGCCAGCTCCCCAGTATCTGCGAACACCGGGGAGCTGTTTTTT.